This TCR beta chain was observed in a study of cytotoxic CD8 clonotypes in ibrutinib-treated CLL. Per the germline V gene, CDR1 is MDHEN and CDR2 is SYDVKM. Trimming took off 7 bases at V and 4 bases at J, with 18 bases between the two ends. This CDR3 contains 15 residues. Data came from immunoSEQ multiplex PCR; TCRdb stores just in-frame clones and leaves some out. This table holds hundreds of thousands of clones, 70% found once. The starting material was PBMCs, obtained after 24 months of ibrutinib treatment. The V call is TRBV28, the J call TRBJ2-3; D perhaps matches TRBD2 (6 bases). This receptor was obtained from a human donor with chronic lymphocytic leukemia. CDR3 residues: CASTSGFRFPDTQYF. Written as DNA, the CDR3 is TGTGCCAGCACCAGCGGGTTTAGGTTCCCAGATACGCAGTATTTT.